This T cell receptor (beta chain) was recorded in a study of T cell responses to AZD1222 COVID-19 vaccine. Study overall: Whether given at about 4 or about 12 weeks, second doses were pooled. Study-level findings and limits: A mostly white British donor set with more females was recruited, and clonal diversity was possibly underestimated. Repertoires in all cases were sampled only once the peak T cell response had passed.

The CDR3 contains 17 residues. V lost 4 bases and J lost 4, with 22 bases in between. The germline V gene has CDR1 LGHNA and CDR2 YSLEER. This clone has just one count. Its target is unknown. Clones were sequenced by immunoSEQ multiplex PCR, and TCRdb holds only the in-frame ones, with some missing. The sample includes under 150,000 clones, around 91% of them seen just once. The sequenced sample was peripheral blood, obtained on day 0 of AZD1222 vaccination. The chain employs TRBV4-3 and TRBJ1-1; D call uncertain. The clonotype comes from an adult in good health. The CDR3 region is CASSRAVRLAGFTEAFF. CDR3 in DNA: TGCGCCAGCAGCCGAGCCGTCAGGTTGGCAGGCTTCACTGAAGCTTTCTTT.